This T cell receptor beta chain is drawn from a study of OX40 agonist ivuxolimab in advanced cancers. Study details: Eligibility admitted prior anti-PD-1, anti-PD-L1 or anti-CTLA-4 therapy; roughly 37% had some. Study-level findings and limits: More expanded clones were seen, on average, in CD8+ T cells than in CD4+.

This CDR3 region has 14 residues. Germline CDR1 and CDR2: SQVTM and ANQGSEA. V lost 1 base, J lost 0 bases, and 7 bases lay in between. With regard to this clone: The target antigen is unknown.

Sequencing used immunoSEQ multiplex PCR; TCRdb keeps in-frame clones, though not all of them. The profile shows around 64,000 clones, about nine tenths of them singletons. The source is an adult with an advanced solid tumor such as melanoma, head and neck, liver or kidney cancer. The rearrangement uses TRBV29-1 and TRBJ2-4, with D uncertain. Sequences were derived from CD4+ or CD8+ T cells sorted from blood, sampled in a trial of the OX40 agonist ivuxolimab. This CDR3 is CSVEGNVAKNIQYF. In DNA form, the CDR3 reads TGCAGCGTTGAAGGGAACGTAGCCAAAAACATTCAGTACTTC.